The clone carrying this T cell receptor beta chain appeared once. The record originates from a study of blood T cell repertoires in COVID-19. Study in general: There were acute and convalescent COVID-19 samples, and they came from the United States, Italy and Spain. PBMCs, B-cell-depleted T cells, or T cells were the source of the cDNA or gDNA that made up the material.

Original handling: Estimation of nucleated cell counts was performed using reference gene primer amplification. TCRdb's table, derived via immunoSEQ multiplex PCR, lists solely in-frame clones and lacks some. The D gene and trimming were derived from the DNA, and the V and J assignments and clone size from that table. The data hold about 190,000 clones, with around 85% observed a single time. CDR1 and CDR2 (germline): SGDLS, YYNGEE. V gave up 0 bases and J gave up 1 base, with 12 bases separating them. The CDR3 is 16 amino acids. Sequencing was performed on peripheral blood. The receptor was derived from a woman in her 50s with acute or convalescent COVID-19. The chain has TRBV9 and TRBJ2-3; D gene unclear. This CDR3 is CASSVGLLDRTDTQYF. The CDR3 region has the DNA TGTGCCAGCAGCGTAGGACTCCTTGACCGCACAGATACGCAGTATTTT.